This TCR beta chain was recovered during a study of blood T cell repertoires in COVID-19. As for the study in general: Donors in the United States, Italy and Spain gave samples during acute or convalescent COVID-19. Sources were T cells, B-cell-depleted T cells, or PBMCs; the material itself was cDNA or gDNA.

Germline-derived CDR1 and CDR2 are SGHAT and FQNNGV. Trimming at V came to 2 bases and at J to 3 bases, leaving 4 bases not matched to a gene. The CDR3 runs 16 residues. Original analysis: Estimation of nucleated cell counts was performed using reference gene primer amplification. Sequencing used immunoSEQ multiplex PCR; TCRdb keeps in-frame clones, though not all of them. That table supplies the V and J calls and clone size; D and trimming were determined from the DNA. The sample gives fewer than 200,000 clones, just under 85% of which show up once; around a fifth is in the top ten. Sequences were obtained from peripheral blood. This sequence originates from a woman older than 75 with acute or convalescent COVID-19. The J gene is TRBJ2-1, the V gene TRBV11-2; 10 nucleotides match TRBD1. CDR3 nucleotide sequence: TGTGCCAGCAGCTTACAGGGACAGGGGTACTACAATGAGCAGTTCTTC. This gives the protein CASSLQGQGYYNEQFF.